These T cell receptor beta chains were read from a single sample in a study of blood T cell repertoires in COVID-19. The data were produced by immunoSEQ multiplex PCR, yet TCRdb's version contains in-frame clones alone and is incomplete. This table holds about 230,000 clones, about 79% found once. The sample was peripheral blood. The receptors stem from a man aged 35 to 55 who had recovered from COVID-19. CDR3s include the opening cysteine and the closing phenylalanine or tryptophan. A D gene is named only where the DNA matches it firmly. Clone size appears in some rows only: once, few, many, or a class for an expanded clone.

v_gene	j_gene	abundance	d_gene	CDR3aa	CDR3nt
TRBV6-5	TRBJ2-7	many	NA	CASSPGLSYEQYF	TGTGCCAGCAGCCCCGGACTCTCCTACGAGCAGTACTTC
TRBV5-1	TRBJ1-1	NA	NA	CASSGGFDTEAFF	TGCGCCAGCAGTGGGGGGTTCGACACTGAAGCTTTCTTT
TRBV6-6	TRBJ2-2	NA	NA	CASSKLNTGELFF	TGTGCCAGCAGCAAACTGAACACCGGGGAGCTGTTTTTT
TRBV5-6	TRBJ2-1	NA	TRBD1	CASSRDRGYNEQFF	TGTGCCAGCAGTAGGGACAGGGGCTACAATGAGCAGTTCTTC
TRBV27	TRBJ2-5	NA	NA	CASSRAQSWAGETQYF	TGTGCCAGCAGCCGCGCTCAAAGTTGGGCGGGAGAGACCCAGTACTTC
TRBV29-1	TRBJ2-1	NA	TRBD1	CSVSPGQGFSEQFF	TGCAGCGTTAGCCCGGGACAGGGCTTTTCTGAGCAGTTCTTC
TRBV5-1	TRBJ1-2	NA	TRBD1	CASRRDRDGYTF	TGCGCCAGCAGACGGGACAGGGATGGCTACACCTTC
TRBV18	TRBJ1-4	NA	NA	CASSPDSVDEKLFF	TGTGCCAGCTCACCTGACTCAGTCGATGAAAAACTGTTTTTT
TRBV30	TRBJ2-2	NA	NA	CAWNRGGASGELFF	TGTGCCTGGAATCGTGGGGGGGCCTCCGGGGAGCTGTTTTTT
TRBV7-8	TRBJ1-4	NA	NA	CASSLGQLQKLFF	TGTGCCAGCAGCTTAGGGCAGTTGCAAAAACTGTTTTTT
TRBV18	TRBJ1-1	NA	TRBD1	CASSPQGAYTEAFF	TGTGCCAGCTCACCACAGGGGGCATACACTGAAGCTTTCTTT
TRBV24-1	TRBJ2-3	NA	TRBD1	CATQGAGDTQYF	TGTGCCACCCAGGGGGCGGGGGATACGCAGTATTTT
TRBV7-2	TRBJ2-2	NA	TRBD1	CASSPPGQWLFWAGELFF	TGTGCCAGCAGCCCCCCGGGACAGTGGTTATTTTGGGCCGGGGAGCTGTTTTTT
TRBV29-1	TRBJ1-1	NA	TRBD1	CSVGTVVGNTEAFF	TGCAGCGTAGGGACAGTCGTTGGGAACACTGAAGCTTTCTTT
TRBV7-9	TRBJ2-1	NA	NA	CASSLTDRYNEQFF	TGTGCCAGCAGCCTCACCGACAGATACAATGAGCAGTTCTTC
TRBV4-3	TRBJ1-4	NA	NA	CASSQFFRGGEKLFF	TGCGCCAGCAGCCAATTTTTCAGGGGTGGTGAAAAACTGTTTTTT
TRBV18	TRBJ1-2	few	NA	CASSPRDGLATF	TGTGCCAGCTCACCGCGGGACGGCTTAGCTACCTTC
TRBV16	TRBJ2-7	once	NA	CASSQLGRFEQYF	TGTGCCAGCAGCCAATTGGGCAGGTTCGAGCAGTACTTC
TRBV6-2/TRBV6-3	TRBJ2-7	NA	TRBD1	CASSSGQVFHEQYF	TGTGCCAGCAGTTCGGGACAGGTTTTTCACGAGCAGTACTTC
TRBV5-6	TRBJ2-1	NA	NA	CASSTQRNNEQFF	TGTGCCAGCAGCACACAACGTAACAATGAGCAGTTCTTC
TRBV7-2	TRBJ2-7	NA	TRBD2	CASSPGLAGIYEQYF	TGTGCCAGCAGCCCGGGACTAGCGGGGATTTACGAGCAGTACTTC
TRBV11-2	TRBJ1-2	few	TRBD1	CASSSNVRGTGGLGYTF	TGTGCCAGCAGCTCGAATGTTCGGGGGACAGGGGGCCTTGGCTACACCTTC
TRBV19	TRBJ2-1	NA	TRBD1	CASSLDRGVYNEQFF	TGTGCCAGTAGTCTGGACAGGGGGGTCTACAATGAGCAGTTCTTC
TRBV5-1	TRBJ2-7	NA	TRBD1	CASSSRQGSWYEQYF	TGCGCCAGCAGCTCCCGACAGGGGAGTTGGTACGAGCAGTACTTC
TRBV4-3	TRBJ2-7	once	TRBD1	CASSQDYQGALMYEQYF	TGCGCCAGCAGCCAAGATTACCAGGGGGCGCTTATGTACGAGCAGTACTTC
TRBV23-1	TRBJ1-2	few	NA	CASSQSPTGGFHSGYTF	TGCGCCAGCAGTCAATCCCCGACAGGTGGGTTTCATAGTGGCTACACCTTC
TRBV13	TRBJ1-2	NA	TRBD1	CATTERDRGRSGYTF	TGTGCCACCACGGAACGGGACAGGGGGCGGAGTGGCTACACCTTC
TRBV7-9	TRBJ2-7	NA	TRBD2	CASSLPFRGAGENYEQYF	TGTGCCAGCAGCTTACCTTTCCGGGGCGCGGGGGAAAACTACGAGCAGTACTTC
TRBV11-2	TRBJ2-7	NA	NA	CASSLAHSGYEQYF	TGTGCCAGCAGCTTAGCACACAGCGGCTACGAGCAGTACTTC
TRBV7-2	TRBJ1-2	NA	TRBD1	CASSLVEVRGKGYTF	TGTGCCAGCAGCTTAGTTGAGGTCAGGGGGAAGGGCTACACCTTC
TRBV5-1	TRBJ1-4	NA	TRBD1	CASSSATGERTNEKLFF	TGCGCCAGCAGCTCTGCGACAGGGGAGCGGACTAATGAAAAACTGTTTTTT
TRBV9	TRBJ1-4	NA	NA	CASSVGLSEKLFF	TGTGCCAGCAGCGTAGGACTGTCTGAAAAACTGTTTTTT
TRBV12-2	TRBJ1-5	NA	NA	CASRLAGDQPQHF	TGTGCAAGTCGCTTAGCAGGGGATCAGCCCCAGCATTTT
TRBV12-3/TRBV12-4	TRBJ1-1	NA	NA	CASRSGVRTEAFF	TGTGCCAGCAGGTCAGGGGTTCGCACTGAAGCTTTCTTT
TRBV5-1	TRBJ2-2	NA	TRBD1	CASSLTGGLGTGELFF	TGCGCCAGCAGCTTAACAGGGGGCTTGGGCACCGGGGAGCTGTTTTTT
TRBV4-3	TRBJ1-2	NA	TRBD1	CASSRTGGVNYGYTF	TGCGCCAGCAGTCGTACAGGGGGCGTAAACTATGGCTACACCTTC
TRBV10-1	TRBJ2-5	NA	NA	CASSESLGLLETQYF	TGCGCCAGCAGTGAGTCGTTGGGACTGTTGGAGACCCAGTACTTC
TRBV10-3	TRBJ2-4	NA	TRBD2	CATGASGGDGAKNIQYF	TGTGCCACAGGGGCTAGCGGGGGAGACGGGGCCAAAAACATTCAGTACTTC
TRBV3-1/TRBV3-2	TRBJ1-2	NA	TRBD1	CASSRTGGDRGYGYTF	TGTGCCAGCAGCCGTACGGGGGGAGACAGGGGCTATGGCTACACCTTC
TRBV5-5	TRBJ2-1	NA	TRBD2	CASSLRGGSYNEQFF	TGTGCCAGCAGCTTGCGCGGGGGTTCCTACAATGAGCAGTTCTTC
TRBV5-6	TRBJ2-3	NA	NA	CASSLARAGIDTQYF	TGTGCCAGCAGCTTGGCCCGGGCAGGGATAGATACGCAGTATTTT
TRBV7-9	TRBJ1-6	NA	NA	CASSPGYSHSPLHF	TGTGCCAGCAGCCCAGGGTATAGTCATTCACCCCTCCACTTT
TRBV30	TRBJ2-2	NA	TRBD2	CASQATSGRANTGELFF	TGTGCCTCGCAAGCGACTAGCGGGAGGGCGAACACCGGGGAGCTGTTTTTT
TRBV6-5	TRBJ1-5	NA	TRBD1	CASKTGTAQEPQHF	TGTGCCAGCAAAACCGGGACAGCCCAGGAGCCCCAGCATTTT
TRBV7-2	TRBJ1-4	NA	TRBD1	CASSPGGGYEKLFF	TGTGCCAGCAGCCCCGGAGGGGGCTATGAAAAACTGTTTTTT
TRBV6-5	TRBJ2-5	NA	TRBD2	CASSLAGRTKETQYF	TGTGCCAGCAGCTTAGCGGGACGCACCAAGGAGACCCAGTACTTC
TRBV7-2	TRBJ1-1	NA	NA	CASSYKINTEAFF	TGTGCCAGCAGCTACAAGATTAACACTGAAGCTTTCTTT
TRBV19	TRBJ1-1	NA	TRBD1	CASSGTANTEAFF	TGTGCCAGTTCTGGGACAGCGAACACTGAAGCTTTCTTT
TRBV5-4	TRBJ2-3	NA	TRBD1	CASSSGQATSTDTQYF	TGTGCCAGCAGCTCAGGACAGGCCACTAGCACAGATACGCAGTATTTT
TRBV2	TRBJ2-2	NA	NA	CASSDRVATGELFF	TGTGCCAGCAGTGACAGGGTCGCCACCGGGGAGCTGTTTTTT